This T cell receptor beta chain originates from a study of cytomegalovirus exposure and HLA in healthy donors. Study observations and caveats: Relative to equally common others, HLA-associated TCR beta chains showed greater clonal expansion in a later analysis.

V was clipped by 3 bases and J by 3 bases; unmatched bases: 4. Germline V gene sequence: CDR1 SGHNT, CDR2 YYREEE (reference sequence). The CDR3 runs to 14 residues. Regarding this clone: The target antigen is unknown.

The PCR employed 60 Vbeta primers together with 13 Jbeta primers. Original data processing: Per a later analysis, the number of unique TCR beta chains was roughly 83 million, of which about 11 million were shared. Generated by immunoSEQ multiplex PCR, the TCRdb table keeps only in-frame clones and is missing some. V, J and clone size are taken as reported in that table, and D and trimming were inferred from the DNA itself. The data hold around 200,000 clones, with 79% observed a single time. This receptor was identified in a woman in her twenties or thirties in good health and CMV-seropositive. Material: PBMCs. This chain uses TRBV5-4 with TRBJ2-7; TRBD1 agrees at 9 bases. As DNA, the CDR3 is TGTGCCAGCAGCTCTGGACAGGGGATCTACGAGCAGTACTTC. It yields the protein CASSSGQGIYEQYF.